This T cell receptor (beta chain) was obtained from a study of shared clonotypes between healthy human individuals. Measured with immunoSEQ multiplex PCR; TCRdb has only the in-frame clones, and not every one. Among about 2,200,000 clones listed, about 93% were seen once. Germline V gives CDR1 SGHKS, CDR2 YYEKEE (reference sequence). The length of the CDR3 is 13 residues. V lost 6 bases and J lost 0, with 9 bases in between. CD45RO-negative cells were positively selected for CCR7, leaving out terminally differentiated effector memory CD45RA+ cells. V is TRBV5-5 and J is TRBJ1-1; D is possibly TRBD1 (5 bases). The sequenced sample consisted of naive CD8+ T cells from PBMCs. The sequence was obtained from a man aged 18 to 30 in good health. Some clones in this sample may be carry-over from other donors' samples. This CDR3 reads CASIGGVNTEAFF. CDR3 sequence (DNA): TGTGCCAGCATCGGGGGTGTGAACACTGAAGCTTTCTTT.